This is a list of T cell receptor beta chains from one sample in a study of blood T cell repertoires in COVID-19. Libraries were prepared by immunoSEQ multiplex PCR; TCRdb keeps only in-frame clonotypes and omits some of them. The data hold 96,000 or so clones, with approximately 91% observed a single time. Sample: peripheral blood. The origin of the receptors is a man aged 55 to 70 with acute or convalescent COVID-19. The CDR3 runs from the conserved cysteine through the conserved F or W. Each record gives: CDR3 protein, CDR3 DNA, V gene, J gene, D gene, clone size. The D gene is left open where the match is weak. Not every row has a clone size; where given, it reads once, few, many or a size class.

cdr3_aa: CASSPPSLGNTIYF
cdr3_nt: TGTGCCAGCTCCCCTCCCTCTTTGGGAAACACCATATATTTT
v_call: TRBV18
j_call: TRBJ1-3
d_call: NA
clone_size: NA

cdr3_aa: CASSPQAGNEQFF
cdr3_nt: TGTGCCAGCAGTCCACAGGCTGGCAATGAGCAGTTCTTC
v_call: TRBV27
j_call: TRBJ2-1
d_call: NA
clone_size: few

cdr3_aa: CASSQELTNTGELFF
cdr3_nt: TGTGCCAGCAGCCAAGAACTGACGAACACCGGGGAGCTGTTTTTT
v_call: TRBV14
j_call: TRBJ2-2
d_call: NA
clone_size: NA

cdr3_aa: CASRPNQDRGRGYGYTF
cdr3_nt: TGTGCCAGCAGGCCGAACCAAGACAGGGGGCGCGGCTATGGCTACACCTTC
v_call: TRBV28
j_call: TRBJ1-2
d_call: TRBD1
clone_size: NA

cdr3_aa: CASSPQVAGVSVSPYNEQFF
cdr3_nt: TGTGCCAGCAGCCCCCAGGTGGCAGGGGTATCGGTGAGCCCCTACAATGAGCAGTTCTTC
v_call: TRBV5-4
j_call: TRBJ2-1
d_call: NA
clone_size: NA

cdr3_aa: CASSGGQGTGETQYF
cdr3_nt: TGTGCCAGTAGTGGAGGACAGGGGACGGGAGAGACCCAGTACTTC
v_call: TRBV19
j_call: TRBJ2-5
d_call: TRBD1
clone_size: NA

cdr3_aa: CASSFDRGQTEAFF
cdr3_nt: TGTGCCAGCAGCTTTGACAGGGGACAAACTGAAGCTTTCTTT
v_call: TRBV7-9
j_call: TRBJ1-1
d_call: TRBD1
clone_size: NA

cdr3_aa: CATSGSGIYNEQFF
cdr3_nt: TGTGCCACCAGCGGTAGCGGGATCTACAATGAGCAGTTCTTC
v_call: TRBV15
j_call: TRBJ2-1
d_call: TRBD2
clone_size: NA

cdr3_aa: CASSVGLAGSPADTQYF
cdr3_nt: TGTGCCAGCAGCGTAGGACTAGCGGGAAGCCCCGCGGATACGCAGTATTTT
v_call: TRBV9
j_call: TRBJ2-3
d_call: TRBD2
clone_size: NA

cdr3_aa: CASSQDVGRTNEKLFF
cdr3_nt: TGTGCCAGCAGCCAAGATGTCGGGAGAACTAATGAAAAACTGTTTTTT
v_call: TRBV4-2
j_call: TRBJ1-4
d_call: NA
clone_size: NA

cdr3_aa: CASSLKIVGNQPQHF
cdr3_nt: TGTGCCAGCAGTTTAAAAATTGTAGGCAATCAGCCCCAGCATTTT
v_call: TRBV28
j_call: TRBJ1-5
d_call: NA
clone_size: NA

cdr3_aa: CASSEGLYGYTF
cdr3_nt: TGTGCCAGCAGTGAGGGACTCTATGGCTACACCTTC
v_call: TRBV6-1
j_call: TRBJ1-2
d_call: NA
clone_size: NA

cdr3_aa: CATSERDYYGYTF
cdr3_nt: TGTGCCACCAGTGAAAGGGACTACTATGGCTACACCTTC
v_call: TRBV24-1
j_call: TRBJ1-2
d_call: NA
clone_size: NA

cdr3_aa: CASSEGPGVTEAFF
cdr3_nt: TGTGCCAGTAGTGAGGGGCCAGGGGTGACTGAAGCTTTCTTT
v_call: TRBV19
j_call: TRBJ1-1
d_call: NA
clone_size: once

cdr3_aa: CAISKFGQGIRYEQYF
cdr3_nt: TGTGCCATCAGTAAGTTCGGACAGGGGATTCGTTACGAGCAGTACTTC
v_call: TRBV10-3
j_call: TRBJ2-7
d_call: TRBD1
clone_size: NA

cdr3_aa: CASSSAGGPATDTQYF
cdr3_nt: TGTGCCAGCAGCTCAGCGGGAGGGCCGGCGACAGATACGCAGTATTTT
v_call: TRBV7-2
j_call: TRBJ2-3
d_call: TRBD2
clone_size: NA

cdr3_aa: CASSLVAGAGGETQYF
cdr3_nt: TGTGCCAGCAGCTTAGTGGCCGGGGCAGGGGGAGAGACCCAGTACTTC
v_call: TRBV7-2
j_call: TRBJ2-5
d_call: TRBD1
clone_size: once

cdr3_aa: CASSQGALAKNIQYF
cdr3_nt: TGCGCCAGCAGCCAAGGGGCCTTAGCCAAAAACATTCAGTACTTC
v_call: TRBV4-3
j_call: TRBJ2-4
d_call: NA
clone_size: NA

cdr3_aa: CASGDGTGSNTGELFF
cdr3_nt: TGTGCTAGTGGTGACGGGACAGGTTCGAACACCGGGGAGCTGTTTTTT
v_call: TRBV12-5
j_call: TRBJ2-2
d_call: TRBD1
clone_size: NA

cdr3_aa: CASSLEGQGSSPLHF
cdr3_nt: TGTGCCAGCAGTTTAGAGGGACAGGGTAGCTCACCCCTCCACTTT
v_call: TRBV27
j_call: TRBJ1-6
d_call: TRBD1
clone_size: NA

cdr3_aa: CASSQDGAREYWYEQYF
cdr3_nt: TGTGCCAGCAGCCAAGATGGTGCGCGGGAGTATTGGTACGAGCAGTACTTC
v_call: TRBV4-2
j_call: TRBJ2-7
d_call: TRBD2
clone_size: NA

cdr3_aa: CASSSWGRAYEQYF
cdr3_nt: TGTGCCAGCAGCTCCTGGGGCCGGGCTTACGAGCAGTACTTC
v_call: TRBV7-2
j_call: TRBJ2-7
d_call: NA
clone_size: NA

cdr3_aa: CASKSASTDTQYF
cdr3_nt: TGTGCCAGTAAAAGCGCGAGCACAGATACGCAGTATTTT
v_call: TRBV19
j_call: TRBJ2-3
d_call: NA
clone_size: NA

cdr3_aa: CAWRGLSNQPQHF
cdr3_nt: TGTGCCTGGAGGGGACTTAGCAATCAGCCCCAGCATTTT
v_call: TRBV30
j_call: TRBJ1-5
d_call: NA
clone_size: NA

cdr3_aa: CASSILGAGASNQPQHF
cdr3_nt: TGTGCCAGTAGTATACTAGGCGCAGGGGCTAGCAATCAGCCCCAGCATTTT
v_call: TRBV19
j_call: TRBJ1-5
d_call: NA
clone_size: NA

cdr3_aa: CASRSTRNTEAFF
cdr3_nt: TGTGCCAGTAGGAGCACGAGGAACACTGAAGCTTTCTTT
v_call: TRBV19
j_call: TRBJ1-1
d_call: NA
clone_size: NA

cdr3_aa: CASSREGTSGTNNEQFF
cdr3_nt: TGTGCCAGCAGCCGAGAGGGAACTAGCGGAACCAACAATGAGCAGTTCTTC
v_call: TRBV4-2
j_call: TRBJ2-1
d_call: TRBD2
clone_size: NA

cdr3_aa: CASGSASGLEAFF
cdr3_nt: TGTGCCAGCGGATCTGCATCAGGCCTGGAAGCTTTCTTT
v_call: TRBV28
j_call: TRBJ1-1
d_call: NA
clone_size: few

cdr3_aa: CASSQIQQGALTYEQYF
cdr3_nt: TGTGCCAGCAGCCAAATCCAACAGGGGGCACTAACCTACGAGCAGTACTTC
v_call: TRBV14
j_call: TRBJ2-7
d_call: TRBD1
clone_size: NA

cdr3_aa: CAISESSGALYNEQFF
cdr3_nt: TGTGCCATCAGTGAGTCTAGCGGGGCACTCTACAATGAGCAGTTCTTC
v_call: TRBV10-3
j_call: TRBJ2-1
d_call: TRBD2
clone_size: NA

cdr3_aa: CASSQGGQGAADTIYF
cdr3_nt: TGTGCCAGCAGCCAAGGGGGACAGGGGGCGGCGGACACCATATATTTT
v_call: TRBV4-2
j_call: TRBJ1-3
d_call: TRBD1
clone_size: NA

cdr3_aa: CASSYGGVAGNNEQFF
cdr3_nt: TGTGCCAGCAGTTACGGAGGGGTAGCGGGGAACAATGAGCAGTTCTTC
v_call: TRBV6-5
j_call: TRBJ2-1
d_call: TRBD2
clone_size: NA

cdr3_aa: CASSGNRGPQHF
cdr3_nt: TGTGCCAGCAGCGGCAACCGAGGGCCCCAGCATTTT
v_call: TRBV9
j_call: TRBJ1-5
d_call: NA
clone_size: NA

cdr3_aa: CASTTLAGGSNEQFF
cdr3_nt: TGTGCCAGCACCACTCTAGCGGGAGGGAGTAATGAGCAGTTCTTC
v_call: TRBV6-5
j_call: TRBJ2-1
d_call: TRBD2
clone_size: NA

cdr3_aa: CASSQDRGSGNTIYF
cdr3_nt: TGTGCCAGCAGCCAGGACAGGGGCTCTGGAAACACCATATATTTT
v_call: TRBV7-2
j_call: TRBJ1-3
d_call: TRBD1
clone_size: NA

cdr3_aa: CASSHQGLSGNTIYF
cdr3_nt: TGTGCCAGCAGCCACCAGGGGCTCTCTGGAAACACCATATATTTT
v_call: TRBV3-1/TRBV3-2
j_call: TRBJ1-3
d_call: NA
clone_size: NA

cdr3_aa: CASSQDFDREAGNTIYF
cdr3_nt: TGCGCCAGCAGCCAAGACTTTGACAGAGAGGCTGGAAACACCATATATTTT
v_call: TRBV4-3
j_call: TRBJ1-3
d_call: NA
clone_size: NA

cdr3_aa: CASSATGVGTGELFF
cdr3_nt: TGTGCCAGCAGCGCGACAGGGGTGGGCACCGGGGAGCTGTTTTTT
v_call: TRBV6-5
j_call: TRBJ2-2
d_call: TRBD1
clone_size: NA

cdr3_aa: CASSQSGTGSHEQYF
cdr3_nt: TGCGCCAGCAGCCAGTCCGGGACAGGGTCGCACGAGCAGTACTTC
v_call: TRBV4-3
j_call: TRBJ2-7
d_call: TRBD1
clone_size: NA

cdr3_aa: CASSLEQGGADTQYF
cdr3_nt: TGCGCCAGCAGCTTGGAACAGGGGGGGGCAGATACGCAGTATTTT
v_call: TRBV5-1
j_call: TRBJ2-3
d_call: NA
clone_size: NA

cdr3_aa: CATSGRQVNEQFF
cdr3_nt: TGTGCCACCAGTGGTAGACAGGTAAATGAGCAGTTCTTC
v_call: TRBV24-1
j_call: TRBJ2-1
d_call: NA
clone_size: NA

cdr3_aa: CASSPAVGGQGSNEQFF
cdr3_nt: TGTGCCAGCAGCCCCGCCGTCGGGGGACAGGGGTCAAATGAGCAGTTCTTC
v_call: TRBV7-2
j_call: TRBJ2-1
d_call: TRBD1
clone_size: NA

cdr3_aa: CASSSGTSGAYEQYF
cdr3_nt: TGTGCCAGCAGTTCCGGGACTAGCGGGGCCTACGAGCAGTACTTC
v_call: TRBV28
j_call: TRBJ2-7
d_call: TRBD2
clone_size: NA